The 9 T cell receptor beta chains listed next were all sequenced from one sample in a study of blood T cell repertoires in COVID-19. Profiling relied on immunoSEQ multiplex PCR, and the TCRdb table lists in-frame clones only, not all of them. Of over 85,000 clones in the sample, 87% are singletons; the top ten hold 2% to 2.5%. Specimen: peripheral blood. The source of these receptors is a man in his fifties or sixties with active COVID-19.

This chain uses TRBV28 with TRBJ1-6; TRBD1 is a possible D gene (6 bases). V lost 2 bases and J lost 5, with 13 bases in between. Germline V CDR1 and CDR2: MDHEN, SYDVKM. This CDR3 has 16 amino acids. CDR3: CASSLGSGVHNSPLHF. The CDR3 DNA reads TGTGCCAGCAGTTTAGGGTCAGGGGTTCATAATTCACCCCTCCACTTT.

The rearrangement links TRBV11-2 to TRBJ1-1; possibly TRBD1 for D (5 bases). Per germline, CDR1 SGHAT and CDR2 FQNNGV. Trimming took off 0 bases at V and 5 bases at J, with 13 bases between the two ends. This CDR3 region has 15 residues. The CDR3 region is CASSLDPGGVTEAFF. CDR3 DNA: TGTGCCAGCAGCTTAGATCCGGGGGGAGTTACTGAAGCTTTCTTT.

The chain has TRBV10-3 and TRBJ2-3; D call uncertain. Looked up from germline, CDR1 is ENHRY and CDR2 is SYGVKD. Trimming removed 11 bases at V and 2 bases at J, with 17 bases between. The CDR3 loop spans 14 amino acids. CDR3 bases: TGTGCCTCTAAGAAGACGACAACCACAGATACGCAGTATTTT. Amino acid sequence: CASKKTTTTDTQYF.

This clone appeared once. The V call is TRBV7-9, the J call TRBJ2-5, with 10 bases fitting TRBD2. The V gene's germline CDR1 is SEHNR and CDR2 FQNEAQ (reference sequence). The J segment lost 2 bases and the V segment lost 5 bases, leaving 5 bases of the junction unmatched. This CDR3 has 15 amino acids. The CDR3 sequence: CASSLLLAGQETQYF. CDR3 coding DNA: TGTGCCAGCAGCCTACTACTAGCGGGGCAAGAGACCCAGTACTTC.

CDR3 loop: CASSQELVRYEQYF. For the CDR3, the DNA is TGCGCCAGCAGCCAAGAATTAGTCCGCTACGAGCAGTACTTC. The rearrangement links TRBV4-1 to TRBJ2-7, with D uncertain. The V end was cut by 0 bases, the J end by 3 bases, with 9 bases between. Germline V gene lookup returns CDR1 MGHRA and CDR2 YSYEKL. The CDR3 extends over 14 amino acids.

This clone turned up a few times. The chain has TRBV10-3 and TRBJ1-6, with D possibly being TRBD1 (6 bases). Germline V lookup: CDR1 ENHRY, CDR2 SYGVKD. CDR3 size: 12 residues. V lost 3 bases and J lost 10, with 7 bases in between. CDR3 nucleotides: TGTGCCATCAGTGATGGGGGCTCACCCCTCCACTTT. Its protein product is CAISDGGSPLHF.

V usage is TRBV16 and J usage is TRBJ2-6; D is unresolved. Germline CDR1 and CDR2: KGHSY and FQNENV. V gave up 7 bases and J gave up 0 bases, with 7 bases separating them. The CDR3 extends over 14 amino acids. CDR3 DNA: TGTGCCAGCACCACATTCTCTGGGGCCAACGTCCTGACTTTC. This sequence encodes CASTTFSGANVLTF.

Here the CDR3 DNA reads TGTGCCAGCAGCCAAGAGTGGGAGAAACAAGAGACCCAGTACTTC. It translates to CASSQEWEKQETQYF. V gene TRBV4-2 combines with J gene TRBJ2-5; D perhaps matches TRBD2 (5 bases). This CDR3 contains 15 residues. Deletions cut 0 bases from V and 2 bases from J, with 10 bases between. Germline V gives CDR1 LGHNA, CDR2 YNFKEQ.

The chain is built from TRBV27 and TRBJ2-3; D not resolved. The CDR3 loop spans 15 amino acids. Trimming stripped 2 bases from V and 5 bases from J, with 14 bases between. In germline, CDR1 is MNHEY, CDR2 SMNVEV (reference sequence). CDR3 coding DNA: TGTGCCAGCAGTTTAACCGGGTCCTCCGGAGATACGCAGTATTTT. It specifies CASSLTGSSGDTQYF.